This passage covers 20 T cell receptor beta chains from one sample sequenced in a study of cytomegalovirus exposure and HLA in healthy donors. Primers: 60 Vbeta forward and 13 Jbeta reverse. Method: immunoSEQ multiplex PCR; TCRdb's copy keeps in-frame clones and lacks some. In the table there are 150,000 to 200,000 clones, 84% of which are singletons. The sample taken for sequencing was PBMCs. The receptor set was obtained from a boy between 10 and 17 years old in good health and CMV-seronegative.

Written as DNA, the CDR3 is TGTGCCAGCAGCTTAGGTGGAGGCCGCCAAGAGACCCAGTACTTC. The encoded protein is CASSLGGGRQETQYF. The V gene is TRBV7-3, the J gene TRBJ2-5; possibly TRBD2 for D (5 bases). The CDR3 covers 15 residues. CDR1 SGHTA and CDR2 FQGTGA come from the germline V gene. The ends were cut back, 2 bases at V and 1 base at J, with 11 bases in the middle.

Written as DNA, the CDR3 is TGCGCCAGCAGCTTGGGCGGGACCAACACTGAAGCTTTCTTT. Amino acid sequence: CASSLGGTNTEAFF. The V call is TRBV5-1, the J call TRBJ1-1; tentatively, D is TRBD1 (5 bases). CDR3 length: 14 amino acids. The germline CDR1 and CDR2 sequences are SGHRS and YFSETQ. V lost 0 bases and J 2 bases, leaving 8 bases between the germline ends. The full variable domain, its missing parts supplied by reference TRBV5-1 and TRBJ1-1, is KAGVTQTPRYLIKTRGQQVTLSCSPISGHRSVSWYQQTPGQGLQFLFEYFSETQRNKGNFPGRFSGRQFSNSRSEMNVSTLELGDSALYLCASSLGGTNTEAFFGQGTRLTVV.

The J gene is TRBJ1-3, the V gene TRBV30; TRBD1 matches 7 bases. Germline loops: CDR1 GTSNPN, CDR2 SVGIG (reference sequence). This CDR3 comprises 18 residues. V lost 3 bases, J lost 1 base, and 15 bases stayed unmatched. CDR3 sequence: CAWSATGTASTSGNTIYF. CDR3 nucleotide sequence: TGTGCCTGGAGCGCCACCGGGACAGCCTCCACGTCTGGAAACACCATATATTTT.

V usage is TRBV14 and J usage is TRBJ2-7; 7 bases are a match to TRBD1. Germline loops: CDR1 SGHDN, CDR2 FVKESK. CDR3 size: 16 residues. Germline trimming cut 0 bases from V and 5 bases from J; bases unmatched to any gene: 10. The CDR3 reads CASSQDFVQGRNEQYF. For the CDR3, the DNA is TGTGCCAGCAGCCAAGATTTCGTACAGGGGAGAAACGAGCAGTACTTC.

The chain uses TRBV27 and TRBJ1-1, with TRBD1 identical over 7 bases. The CDR3 contains 14 residues. J lost 6 bases, V lost 0 bases, and 4 bases had no gene match. Germline V gene sequence: CDR1 MNHEY, CDR2 SMNVEV (reference sequence). In DNA form, the CDR3 reads TGTGCCAGCAGTTTATCGCTCAGGGGGGCTGAAGCTTTCTTT. Protein: CASSLSLRGAEAFF.

The V call is TRBV6-6, the J call TRBJ2-5, with D uncertain. Trimming stripped 2 bases from V and 7 bases from J, with 8 bases between. The CDR3 covers 12 residues. Looked up from germline, CDR1 is MNHNY and CDR2 is SVGAGI (reference sequence). CDR3 region: CASSYTSGTQYF. Written as DNA, the CDR3 is TGTGCCAGCAGTTACACATCGGGGACCCAGTACTTC.

This chain connects TRBV5-6 to TRBJ1-3; a weak D match, TRBD1 (5 bases). Germline V gene lookup returns CDR1 SGHDT and CDR2 YYEEEE. This CDR3 has 13 residues. V was cut by 5 bases and J by 2 bases, with 8 bases left in between. The CDR3 nucleotides are TGTGCCAGCAGATGGGGGGCTGGAAACACCATATATTTT. Translating it yields CASRWGAGNTIYF. Full variable domain (rest looked up from reference TRBV5-6 and TRBJ1-3): DAGVTQSPTHLIKTRGQQVTLRCSPKSGHDTVSWYQQALGQGPQFIFQYYEEEERQRGNFPDRFSGHQFPNYSSELNVNALLLGDSALYLCASRWGAGNTIYFGEGSWLTVV.

This rearrangement joins TRBV30 to TRBJ1-2; D may be TRBD1 (6 bases). The germline gives CDR1 GTSNPN, CDR2 SVGIG (reference sequence). The germline V and J ends were trimmed by 3 bases and 8 bases, with 19 bases remaining between them. The CDR3 contains 14 residues. CDR3 residues: CAWRTIAGGGGYTF. CDR3 nucleotide sequence: TGTGCCTGGAGGACCATTGCGGGGGGCGGCGGCTACACCTTC.

This chain connects TRBV6-6 to TRBJ2-7; D gene ambiguous. Trimming stripped 0 bases from V and 4 bases from J, with 4 bases between. The V gene's germline CDR1 is MNHNY and CDR2 SVGAGI (reference sequence). The CDR3 totals 12 residues. The CDR3 region is CASSYSAYEQYF. CDR3 sequence (DNA): TGTGCCAGCAGTTACTCGGCTTACGAGCAGTACTTC.

The chain combines TRBV7-9 with TRBJ1-2; D is unclear. Germline lookup yields CDR1 SEHNR and CDR2 FQNEAQ (reference sequence). The CDR3 contains 15 residues. Trimming shortened V by 3 bases and J by 6 bases, and 17 bases separated the two germline ends. The CDR3 DNA follows: TGTGCCAGCAGCTTCTCCACGGGATCGAGAGATGGCTACACCTTC. Translated: CASSFSTGSRDGYTF. Together with reference TRBV7-9 and TRBJ1-2, the CDR3 gives the full variable domain: DTGVSQNPRHKITKRGQNVTFRCDPISEHNRLYWYRQTLGQGPEFLTYFQNEAQLEKSRLLSDRFSAERPKGSFSTLEIQRTEQGDSAMYLCASSFSTGSRDGYTFGSGTRLTVV.

The chain combines TRBV6-6 with TRBJ2-1; no firm D call. V lost 9 bases and J lost 6, with 12 bases in between. CDR1 is MNHNY and CDR2 is SVGAGI in the germline V gene (reference sequence). This CDR3 has 12 amino acids. CDR3: CASSVHSNEQFF. CDR3 coding DNA: TGTGCCAGTTCAGTTCATTCCAATGAGCAGTTCTTC.

The chain joins TRBV6-6 to TRBJ2-7, with 10 bases that match TRBD2. Looked up from germline, CDR1 is MNHNY and CDR2 is SVGAGI (reference sequence). This CDR3 comprises 14 residues. J gave up 5 bases and V 8 bases, and 9 bases lay outside the gene matches. The CDR3 sequence: CASFDSGRTHEQYF. The CDR3 DNA sequence: TGTGCCAGCTTCGATAGCGGGAGGACCCACGAGCAGTACTTC.

CDR3 DNA sequence: TGCGCCAGCAGCTTTGAAGCGCTCGGGGGGAACACTGAAGCTTTCTTT. It translates to CASSFEALGGNTEAFF. This chain uses TRBV5-1 with TRBJ1-1; D perhaps matches TRBD1 (5 bases). Germline values: CDR1 SGHRS, CDR2 YFSETQ. The CDR3 totals 16 residues. V lost 2 bases to trimming and J lost 1 base, with 15 bases between them.

This chain joins TRBV4-1 and TRBJ1-2; D may be TRBD1 (6 bases). V was pared by 0 bases and J by 2 bases, with 10 bases between. There are 15 residues in the CDR3. Germline V gene lookup returns CDR1 MGHRA and CDR2 YSYEKL. CDR3 amino acids: CASSQETGSNYGYTF. CDR3 sequence (DNA): TGCGCCAGCAGCCAAGAAACAGGGTCGAACTATGGCTACACCTTC.

V usage is TRBV25-1 and J usage is TRBJ1-3; D ambiguous. Between the trimmed V and J ends, which lost 8 bases and 2 bases, there was a span of 10 bases. Per the germline V gene, CDR1 is MGHDK and CDR2 is SYGVNS. The CDR3 contains 13 residues. The CDR3 here is CASARGPGNTIYF. The CDR3 coding sequence is TGTGCCAGCGCGAGAGGGCCTGGAAACACCATATATTTT.

In DNA form, the CDR3 reads TGTGCCAGCAGTTACTCCGGCAGGGGGAACTATGGCTACACCTTC. Protein product: CASSYSGRGNYGYTF. The chain couples TRBV6-5 to TRBJ1-2; 7 nucleotides line up with TRBD1. V lost 0 bases to trimming and J lost 2 bases; unmatched junction nucleotides: 3. Germline V lookup: CDR1 MNHEY, CDR2 SVGAGI. CDR3 length: 15 amino acids.

This rearrangement joins TRBV4-3 to TRBJ2-5; the D is unclear. This CDR3 spans 13 amino acids. Trimming removed 1 base from V and 7 bases from J, with 10 bases in between. Germline V CDR1 and CDR2: LGHNA, YSLEER. The CDR3 region has the DNA TGCGCCAGCAGCCAAGCCCGTCTAGGGACCCAGTACTTC. It translates to CASSQARLGTQYF.

This sequence joins TRBV27 and TRBJ2-7, with TRBD2 identical over 8 bases. The germline gives CDR1 MNHEY, CDR2 SMNVEV (reference sequence). The CDR3 spans 16 residues. V shed 6 bases and J 3 bases; nucleotides not matched to a gene: 13. CDR3 coding DNA: TGTGCCAGCAGCCCTTCGGCGGGTACTAGCGGCTACGAGCAGTACTTC. It yields the protein CASSPSAGTSGYEQYF.

This chain connects TRBV18 to TRBJ2-7; D ambiguous. V lost 2 bases to trimming and J lost 6 bases, with 8 bases between them. Germline CDR1 is KGHSH and CDR2 is LQKENI. The CDR3 is made up of 12 amino acids. The CDR3 is CASSPNYIEQYF. CDR3 DNA: TGTGCCAGCTCACCAAACTACATCGAGCAGTACTTC.

The chain employs TRBV4-1 and TRBJ2-1; D is perhaps TRBD2 (5 bases). V shed 1 base and J shed 0 bases, with 10 bases lying between them. The CDR3 length is 16 residues. In germline, CDR1 is MGHRA, CDR2 YSYEKL. CDR3 DNA: TGCGCCAGCAGCCAAGTGCCCCGGGGCTCCTACAATGAGCAGTTCTTC. Translation gives CASSQVPRGSYNEQFF.